These 15 T cell receptor beta chains came from one sample sequenced in a study of brain T cells in children with intractable seizures. The protocol was immunoSEQ multiplex PCR, while the TCRdb copy is restricted to in-frame clones and leaves out a portion. The sample has 110,000 or so clones, under 95% seen once. This material consisted of peripheral blood, taken at surgery. These receptors were taken from a boy under two years old with hemimegalencephaly and intractable seizures.

The genes are TRBV7-9 and TRBJ1-1, with unresolved D. Trimming took off 5 bases at V and 0 bases at J, with 19 bases between the two ends. Germline V gives CDR1 SEHNR, CDR2 FQNEAQ (reference sequence). The CDR3 totals 17 residues. For the CDR3, the DNA is TGTGCCAGCAGCCGAGTAGGTAGTCGGCCGATGAACACTGAAGCTTTCTTT. The encoded protein is CASSRVGSRPMNTEAFF.

This clone was detected only a few times. This chain uses TRBV6-5 with TRBJ1-6; D is ambiguous. CDR3 length: 12 residues. The germline CDR1 and CDR2 sequences are MNHEY and SVGAGI. Trimming cost V 8 bases and J 7 bases, with 9 bases left between them. This CDR3 is CASRGRNSPLHF. The CDR3 DNA sequence: TGTGCCAGCCGGGGTCGAAATTCACCCCTCCACTTT.

The rearrangement joins TRBV12-5 to TRBJ2-7; 9 nucleotides line up with TRBD1. In germline, CDR1 is LGHNT, CDR2 FRNRAP. J was trimmed by 3 bases and V by 1 base; bases with no gene match: 10. The CDR3 covers 17 residues. The CDR3 nucleotides are TGTGCTAGTGGTTTGGGCTGGACAGGGGAGGAAAGCTACGAGCAGTACTTC. As protein: CASGLGWTGEESYEQYF.

V gene TRBV5-4 combines with J gene TRBJ1-1; D gene unclear. The CDR3 has 15 residues. CDR1 is SGHNT and CDR2 is YYREEE in the germline V gene (reference sequence). The germline V and J ends were trimmed by 2 bases and 3 bases, with 14 bases remaining between them. The CDR3 coding sequence is TGTGCCAGCAGCTTCCGAGATGGATCGCACACTGAAGCTTTCTTT. Its translation is CASSFRDGSHTEAFF.

This chain joins TRBV19 and TRBJ2-1; 8 bases fit TRBD2. This CDR3 comprises 16 residues. J was trimmed by 2 bases and V by 6 bases; bases with no gene match: 9. Looked up from germline, CDR1 is LNHDA and CDR2 is SQIVND (reference sequence). CDR3 in amino acids: CASSQIAGLTYNEQFF. The CDR3 DNA reads as TGTGCCAGTAGCCAAATAGCGGGACTGACCTACAATGAGCAGTTCTTC.

The V call is TRBV7-9, the J call TRBJ1-1; 7 bases align to TRBD1. V lost 3 bases and J lost 6; bases outside the gene matches: 4. CDR1 and CDR2 from the germline V gene are SEHNR and FQNEAQ (reference sequence). CDR3 size: 13 residues. The CDR3 here is CASSFQQGSEAFF. In DNA form, the CDR3 reads TGTGCCAGCAGCTTCCAACAGGGGTCTGAAGCTTTCTTT.

V and J are TRBV4-3 and TRBJ1-4; D is possibly TRBD1 (6 bases). The CDR3 has 19 amino acids. Germline values: CDR1 LGHNA, CDR2 YSLEER. V lost 1 base, J lost 0 bases, and 18 bases lay in between. The CDR3 loop is CASSQGLGAGVATNEKLFF. The CDR3 nucleotides read TGCGCCAGCAGCCAAGGGTTGGGGGCAGGTGTAGCAACTAATGAAAAACTGTTTTTT.

This clone has just one count. The rearrangement links TRBV9 to TRBJ2-7; D may be TRBD1 or TRBD2 (5 bases each). Germline CDR1 and CDR2: SGDLS and YYNGEE. CDR3 size: 14 residues. Trimming took 4 bases from V and 2 from J, leaving 13 bases between them. For the CDR3, the DNA is TGTGCCAGCAGCTCCTCGGGGCTTACCTACGAGCAGTACTTC. This translates into CASSSSGLTYEQYF.

The V call is TRBV28, the J call TRBJ1-2; tentatively, D is TRBD1 (5 bases). Between the trimmed V and J ends, which lost 3 bases and 8 bases, there was a span of 19 bases. The CDR3 has 15 residues. Germline V CDR1 and CDR2: MDHEN, SYDVKM. The CDR3 spells CASSLGVEGRQGYTF. DNA for the CDR3: TGTGCCAGCAGTTTGGGTGTGGAAGGGCGACAGGGCTACACCTTC.

This sequence joins TRBV19 and TRBJ1-5; D perhaps matches TRBD1 (6 bases). This CDR3 comprises 13 residues. Per germline, CDR1 LNHDA and CDR2 SQIVND (reference sequence). Trimming left V 8 bases short and J 7 bases short, with 15 bases between. The CDR3 coding sequence is TGTGCCAGTCGGACGGGGGCCTTACAGCCCCAGCATTTT. It specifies CASRTGALQPQHF.

The chain carries TRBV11-3 and TRBJ2-3, with 7 bases identical to TRBD1. Germline lookup yields CDR1 SGHNT and CDR2 YENEEA. The CDR3 is 15 amino acids. V lost 5 bases, J lost 2 bases, and 7 bases stayed unmatched. The CDR3, as DNA: TGTGCCAGCAGCCCTTACGACAGGGTCACAGATACGCAGTATTTT. Translation gives CASSPYDRVTDTQYF. Variable domain in full (rest from reference TRBV11-3 and TRBJ2-3): EAGVVQSPRYKIIEKKQPVAFWCNPISGHNTLYWYLQNLGQGPELLIRYENEEAVDDSQLPKDRFSAERLKGVDSTLKIQPAELGDSAVYLCASSPYDRVTDTQYFGPGTRLTVL.

The chain links TRBV6-5 to TRBJ1-5; no reliable D call. V dropped 6 bases and J dropped 6 bases, with 12 bases sitting between them. CDR1 is MNHEY and CDR2 is SVGAGI in the germline V gene. The CDR3 is 13 amino acids. The CDR3 here is CASSQLLGQPQHF. DNA of the CDR3: TGTGCCAGCAGCCAGTTATTAGGTCAGCCCCAGCATTTT.

This chain connects TRBV2 to TRBJ1-2, with D tentatively TRBD1 (5 bases). Per the germline V gene, CDR1 is SNHLY and CDR2 is FYNNEI. The V gene lost 0 bases and the J gene lost 6 bases, with 14 bases spanning the gap. This CDR3 spans 15 amino acids. CDR3 coding DNA: TGTGCCAGCAGTGAAGCGGGGGGGACGAGGAATGGCTACACCTTC. Encoded protein: CASSEAGGTRNGYTF.

J is TRBJ2-4 and V is TRBV3-1 (or the pseudogene TRBV3-2), with 7 bases aligning to TRBD2. CDR3 size: 14 residues. Trimming at V came to 1 base and at J to 8 bases, leaving 5 bases not matched to a gene. The V gene's germline CDR1 is LGHDT and CDR2 YNNKEL (reference sequence). DNA of the CDR3: TGTGCCAGCAGCCAAGGGTCTGGGAGGGACATTCAGTACTTC. Translated, it gives CASSQGSGRDIQYF.

V usage is TRBV28 and J usage is TRBJ2-6, with D uncertain. Looked up from germline, CDR1 is MDHEN and CDR2 is SYDVKM. Trimming removed 5 bases at V and 4 bases at J, with 9 bases between. This CDR3 is 14 amino acids long. CDR3 amino acids: CASSRVSGANVLTF. In nucleotides, the CDR3 is TGTGCCAGCAGTAGGGTATCCGGGGCCAACGTCCTGACTTTC.